Listed here is a single T cell receptor beta chain. No per-base quality is available; no much larger clone lies one base away. This sample stems from a study of blood T cell repertoires in acute mononucleosis (TCRdb year 2020). For the wider study: To capture the memory response, convalescent samples were obtained between 5 and 8 months after the acute presentation. Mean blood EBV load was about 3.8 log10 genome copies per million B cells during acute infection and 2 to 3 at convalescence.

From the germline V gene, CDR1 is MNHEY and CDR2 is SVGAGI. Deletion took 5 bases off V and 9 bases off J, with a span of 21 bases between the germline ends. The CDR3 runs 15 residues from the cysteine to the phenylalanine. CDR3 DNA is the only sequence kept; it has 45 bases, read in frame from the first base. For TCR profiling, total RNA from no fewer than 8,500 sorted tetramer+ CD8 T cells was reverse transcribed into cDNA. PCR amplification of CDR3 regions used primers annealing to V and J regions and added unique molecular identifiers so that templates could be tracked. Profiling of the TCRalpha and TCRbeta chains was done on the immunoSEQ platform, including the sequencing and error-correction standards of that platform. The paper's data handling went like this. Clonal copy numbers were corrected for sequencing and PCR errors, and IMGT conventions were followed to define CDR3s. Analysis was restricted to productive rearrangements and performed with immunoSEQ Analyzer versions 2.0 and 3.0, while gene-pairing frequencies underwent further processing in Microsoft Excel. Circos plots were used to display V-J pairings, and MEME together with a custom motifSearch program was used to find CDR3 motifs. The probability of generation of TCR sequences was calculated using the OLGA algorithm. Clonotypes seen at both visits were called persistent; those seen only acutely were nonpersistent; those seen only at convalescence were de novo. Any amino acid clonotype used by more than one donor was defined as a public TCR. Held by TCRdb, this immuneACCESS table contains in-frame sequences only and omits some clones. Under half of the omission traces to an unresolved V gene where checked; the cause of the rest is unknown. That table furnishes V, J and clone size, whereas the DNA furnished D and trimming. The table for this sample lists 700 to 1,000 clones; approximately 30% of them were counted only once. The ten largest make up around 52% of the sample.

The investigation overall reported the following: Only 8.5% to 9.5% of unique acute clonotypes persisted into convalescence, yet these made up most of the response; new diverse de novo clonotypes seemingly replaced the rest. Because only a fraction of each donor's blood was analyzed, sampling error might partly account for the low clonotype overlap between the acute and convalescent samples. For BRLF1 (YVL-BR), a dominant role in TCR repertoire selection was played by TCRalpha CDR3 motifs, whereas only a minimal role was played by TCRbeta. The cohort comprised only a few donors, so group averages rested on very few individuals.

The meaning of the sample's time point label: convalescence about 6 months (5-8 months) after acute presentation (visit 7). Over primary infection, the study followed CD8 T cell responses to two immunodominant EBV epitopes: BRLF1 109 (YVL-BR) and BMLF1 280 (GLC-BM). A positive serum heterophile antibody test and EBV viral capsid antigen-specific IgM indicated primary EBV infection. Total CD8 T cells were first enriched from PBMCs by magnetic positive selection (MACS). A FACSAria III was used to sort live CD3+ CD8+ tetramer+ cells to over 85% purity. A PE-conjugated tetramer loaded with the BRLF1 109-117 peptide was used to sort the cells. Directly ex vivo after tetramer sorting, the TCR repertoires of EBV epitope-specific CD8 T cells were deep-sequenced at acute infection and at convalescence. The donors were three individuals between roughly 18 and 29 years old who had clinical acute infectious mononucleosis along with laboratory evidence of primary EBV infection. Heparinized peripheral blood was drawn at clinical presentation with mononucleosis symptoms and was drawn again about 6 months later. PBMCs were isolated by Ficoll-Paque density gradient centrifugation.

The TCR comes from a young man with infectious mononucleosis caused by EBV. This chain joins TRBV6-5 to TRBJ2-3; the D gene cannot be named for sure. The sample was EBV YVL epitope tetramer+ CD8+ T cells sorted from PBMCs, taken during convalescence from infectious mononucleosis. The cell subset or site label, read with the paper, signifies: CD8 T cells binding a tetramer with EBV BRLF1 109-117 peptide (YVL-BR). The CDR3 region: CASSAVVGSASTQYF. The DNA reads as follows: TGTGCCAGCAGTGCCGTTGTTGGGTCAGCGTCGACGCAGTATTTT.